This T cell receptor beta chain was identified during a study of shared clonotypes between healthy human individuals (dated by TCRdb to between 2020 and 2021). Study-level background: The cohort comprised a couple of women and three men aged 18 to 49 years. Per donor, three plates each were used for CD4 naive and CD4 memory, two for CD8 naive, and one for CD8 memory. To estimate repertoire size and how much clonotype sharing occurs between individuals, the study deeply sequenced the blood TCR repertoires of roughly 5 healthy adults. To increase sequencing depth and limit assay-specific biases, TCR repertoire library preparation and sequencing were carried out by different laboratories using diverse techniques. Each donor's leukapheresis produced roughly between roughly 0.85 and 10 billion PBMCs.

Including cysteine and phenylalanine, the CDR3 has 13 amino acids. Only the CDR3 DNA stays, 39 bases, in frame from base 1. CDR1 and CDR2, looked up from the germline V gene, are SGDLS and YYNGEE. Trimming removed 4 bases from V and 2 bases from J, leaving 9 bases between the germline ends. The donors were healthy, HIV-negative adults with no recently reported acute infections or vaccinations. Every donor was a Caucasian adult living in Nashville, Tennessee, USA. CD8 memory samples were composed of magnetically selected CD45RO+ cells combined with CCR7-negative CD45RA+ effector memory (TemRA) cells. After blood collection by leukapheresis, PBMCs were isolated using Ficoll-Histopaque density gradient centrifugation and then cryopreserved in the vapor phase of liquid nitrogen. Analytical flow cytometry was used to check the purity and quantity of every magnetically sorted T cell population. Genomic DNA was isolated from every sorted fraction and measured by UV absorbance on a Nanodrop 2000c.

This clone was detected a few times. No antigen is known for it. The input lacks base qualities; no much larger clone sits a single base away. Findings and caveats that apply to the study as a whole: Sharing across a few donors was observed for about 5% of naive CD4, around 3.5% of naive CD8, roughly 2.4% of memory CD4, and about 0.4% of memory CD8 clonotypes. The small number of donors limited the genetic and exposure-history diversity represented. Only blood was sampled, and tissue TCR repertoires likely differ from those in blood. Naive subsets generally had larger estimated clonotype richness than memory subsets did. Clonotypes shared by all four sorted-subset donors showed higher generation probabilities than non-shared clonotypes. Pairwise subsampling indicated that sequencing depth was expected to affect the degree of clonotype sharing among donors. Even with the large sequencing depth, rarefaction of the sorted-subset datasets indicated that sequencing was incomplete.

Using the deep immunoSEQ assay, TCR CDR3 regions were amplified from genomic DNA by multiplex PCR. For each cell subset, the extracted genomic DNA was distributed evenly across all wells of several immunoSEQ 96-well plates, and each plate served as one replicate. Each replicate PCR for sorted subsets received roughly 0.2 ug genomic DNA, equal to roughly 30,000 T cell genomes. Purified libraries were quantified with a Qubit 3.0 fluorometer, sized on a Bioanalyzer 2100, and re-quantified with the KAPA Library Quantification kit. A separate single-read 150-cycle Illumina NextSeq 550 flow cell was used to sequence each immunoSEQ 96-well plate. Under the source paper's analysis protocol: Because the immunoSEQ output included only junctional sequences and no quality scores, the filtering could not be the same as the filtering used for full-length reads. Sequences were annotated with PyIR, a Python wrapper for IgBLAST v1.9, and V/J genes and CDR3 were assigned using IMGT germline references. Reads were filtered out if the reads had weak V/J assignments (E-value above 1e-6), no CDR3, stop codons, out-of-frame junctions, or ambiguous translated residues. V3J clonotypes were defined by identical inferred V gene, J gene, and CDR3 amino acid sequence. To compute the percentage overlap between repertoires, the number of shared unique clonotypes was divided by the size of the smaller repertoire. Repertoire richness was assessed with RTK rarefaction, the Chao1 estimator, and Recon v2.1 estimates of unobserved clonotypes. OLGA was used to compute generation probabilities for all TCRbeta clonotypes that the gDNA method yielded from a few donors. The table was pulled from immuneACCESS by TCRdb, which kept in-frame rearrangements only. Such tables lose some clones; where checked, under half of the loss comes from unresolved V genes, and the rest has no known cause. That table supplies the V and J calls and clone size; D and trimming were determined from the DNA. This sample lists a few hundred thousand clones; over 75% were detected once. The ten largest account for about 17% of the sample.

The sample comprised memory CD8+ T cells sorted from blood. Explained via the paper, the cell subset or site label denotes: CD45RO+ cells pooled with CCR7-negative TemRA cells. This receptor chain uses TRBV9 and TRBJ1-1, with no reliable assignment of the D segment. The receptor comes from a man younger than 35 in good health. The CDR3 is CASSPGINTEAFF. The nucleotides read TGTGCCAGCAGCCCCGGAATTAACACTGAAGCTTTCTTT.